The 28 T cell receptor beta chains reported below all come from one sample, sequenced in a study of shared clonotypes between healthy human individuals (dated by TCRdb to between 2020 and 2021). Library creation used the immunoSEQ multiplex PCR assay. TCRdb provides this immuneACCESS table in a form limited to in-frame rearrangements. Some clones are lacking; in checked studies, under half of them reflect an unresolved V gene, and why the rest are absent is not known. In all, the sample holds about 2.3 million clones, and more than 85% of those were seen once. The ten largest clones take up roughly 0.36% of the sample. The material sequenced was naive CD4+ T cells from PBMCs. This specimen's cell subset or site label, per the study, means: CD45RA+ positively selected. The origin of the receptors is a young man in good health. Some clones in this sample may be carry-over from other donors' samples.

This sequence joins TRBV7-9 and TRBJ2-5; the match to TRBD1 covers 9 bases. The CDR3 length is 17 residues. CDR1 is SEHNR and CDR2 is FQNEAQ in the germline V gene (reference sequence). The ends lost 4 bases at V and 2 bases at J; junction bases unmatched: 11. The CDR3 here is CASSSSGTGSRQETQYF. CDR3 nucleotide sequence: TGTGCCAGCAGCTCCTCCGGGACAGGGTCACGACAAGAGACCCAGTACTTC.

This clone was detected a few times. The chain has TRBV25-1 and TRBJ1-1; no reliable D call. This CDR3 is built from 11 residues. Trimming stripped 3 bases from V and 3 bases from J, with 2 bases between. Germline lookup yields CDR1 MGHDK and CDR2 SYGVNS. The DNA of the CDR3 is TGTGCCAGCAGTGAGGACACTGAAGCTTTCTTT. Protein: CASSEDTEAFF.

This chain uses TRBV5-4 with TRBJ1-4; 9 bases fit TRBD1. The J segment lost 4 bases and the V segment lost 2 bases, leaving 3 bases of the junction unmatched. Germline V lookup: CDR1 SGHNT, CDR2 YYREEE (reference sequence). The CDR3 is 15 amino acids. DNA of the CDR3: TGTGCCAGCAGCTTCCTGACAGGGGGTAATGAAAAACTGTTTTTT. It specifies CASSFLTGGNEKLFF.

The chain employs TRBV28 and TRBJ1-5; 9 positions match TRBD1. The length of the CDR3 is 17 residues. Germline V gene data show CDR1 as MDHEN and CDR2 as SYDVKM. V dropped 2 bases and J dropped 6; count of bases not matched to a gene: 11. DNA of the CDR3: TGTGCCAGCAGTTTAAAAAACAGGGGGCGCTTAACTCAGCCCCAGCATTTT. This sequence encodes CASSLKNRGRLTQPQHF.

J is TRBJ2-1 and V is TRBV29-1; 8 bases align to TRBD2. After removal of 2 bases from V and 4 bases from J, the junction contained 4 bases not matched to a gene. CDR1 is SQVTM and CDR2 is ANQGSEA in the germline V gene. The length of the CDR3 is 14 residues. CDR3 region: CSVESAGGYNEQFF. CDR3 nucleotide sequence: TGCAGCGTTGAATCCGCGGGAGGATACAATGAGCAGTTCTTC.

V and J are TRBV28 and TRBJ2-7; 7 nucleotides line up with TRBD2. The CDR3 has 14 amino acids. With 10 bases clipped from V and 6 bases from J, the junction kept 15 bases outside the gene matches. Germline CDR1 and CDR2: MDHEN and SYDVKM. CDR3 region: CATASGPSPGEQYF. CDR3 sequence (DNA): TGTGCCACCGCTAGCGGACCCTCTCCAGGCGAGCAGTACTTC.

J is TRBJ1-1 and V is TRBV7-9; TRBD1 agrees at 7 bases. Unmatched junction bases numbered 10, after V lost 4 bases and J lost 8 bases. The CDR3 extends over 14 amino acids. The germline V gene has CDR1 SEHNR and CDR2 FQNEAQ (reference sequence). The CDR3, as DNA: TGTGCCAGCAGCTCAGGGGGACAATTTATCGAAGCTTTCTTT. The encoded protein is CASSSGGQFIEAFF.

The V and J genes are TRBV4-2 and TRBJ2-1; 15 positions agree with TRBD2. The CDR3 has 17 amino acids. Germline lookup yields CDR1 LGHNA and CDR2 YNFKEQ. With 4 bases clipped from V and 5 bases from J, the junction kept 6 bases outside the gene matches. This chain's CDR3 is CASSPGLAGGLDNEQFF. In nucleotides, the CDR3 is TGTGCCAGCAGCCCCGGACTAGCGGGAGGGTTAGACAATGAGCAGTTCTTC.

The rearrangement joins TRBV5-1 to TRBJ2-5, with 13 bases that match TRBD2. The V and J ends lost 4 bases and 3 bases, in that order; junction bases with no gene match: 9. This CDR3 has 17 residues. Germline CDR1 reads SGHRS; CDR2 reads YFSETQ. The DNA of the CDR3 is TGCGCCAGCAGCCTGAACCCCGGGACTAGCGGGAAAGAGACCCAGTACTTC. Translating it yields CASSLNPGTSGKETQYF.

The CDR3 coding sequence is TGTGCCAGCAGGGCGAGGGTGGACACCGGGGAGCTGTTTTTT. It is translated as CASRARVDTGELFF. The rearrangement links TRBV6-6 to TRBJ2-2; D might be TRBD2 (5 bases). Germline V gene lookup returns CDR1 MNHNY and CDR2 SVGAGI (reference sequence). The CDR3 is 14 residues long. The V end lost 6 bases, the J end lost 3 bases, and 11 bases lay between the germline ends.

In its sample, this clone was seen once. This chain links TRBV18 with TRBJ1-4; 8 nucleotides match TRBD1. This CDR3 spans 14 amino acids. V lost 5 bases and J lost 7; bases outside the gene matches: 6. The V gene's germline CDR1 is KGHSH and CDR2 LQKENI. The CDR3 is CASSSGTGGEKLFF. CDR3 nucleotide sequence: TGTGCCAGCTCATCCGGAACAGGGGGTGAAAAACTGTTTTTT.

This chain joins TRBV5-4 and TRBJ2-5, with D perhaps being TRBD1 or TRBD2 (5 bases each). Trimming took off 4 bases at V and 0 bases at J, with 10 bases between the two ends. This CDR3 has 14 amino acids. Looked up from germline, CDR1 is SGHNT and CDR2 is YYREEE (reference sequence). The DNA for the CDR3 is TGTGCCAGCAGCAAAGGGGACGACCAAGAGACCCAGTACTTC. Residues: CASSKGDDQETQYF.

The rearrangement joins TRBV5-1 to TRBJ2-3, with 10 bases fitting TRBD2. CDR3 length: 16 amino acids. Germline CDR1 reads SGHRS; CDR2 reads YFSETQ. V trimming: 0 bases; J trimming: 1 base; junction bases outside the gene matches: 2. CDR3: CASSLEGTSGTDTQYF. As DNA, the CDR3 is TGCGCCAGCAGCTTGGAAGGGACTAGCGGCACAGATACGCAGTATTTT. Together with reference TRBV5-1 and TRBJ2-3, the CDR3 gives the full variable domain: KAGVTQTPRYLIKTRGQQVTLSCSPISGHRSVSWYQQTPGQGLQFLFEYFSETQRNKGNFPGRFSGRQFSNSRSEMNVSTLELGDSALYLCASSLEGTSGTDTQYFGPGTRLTVL.

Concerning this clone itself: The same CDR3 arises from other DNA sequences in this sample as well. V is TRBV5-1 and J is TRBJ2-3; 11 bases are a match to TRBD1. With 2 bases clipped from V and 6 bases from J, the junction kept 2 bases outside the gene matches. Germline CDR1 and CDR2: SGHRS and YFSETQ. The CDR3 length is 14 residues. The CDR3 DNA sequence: TGCGCCAGCAGCTTTGGACAGGGGGCCGATACGCAGTATTTT. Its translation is CASSFGQGADTQYF.

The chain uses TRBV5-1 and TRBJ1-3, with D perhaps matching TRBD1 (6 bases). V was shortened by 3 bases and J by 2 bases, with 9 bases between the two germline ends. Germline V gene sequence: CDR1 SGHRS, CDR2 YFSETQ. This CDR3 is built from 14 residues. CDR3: CASSSSGAGNTIYF. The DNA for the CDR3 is TGCGCCAGCAGCTCCTCAGGGGCTGGAAACACCATATATTTT.

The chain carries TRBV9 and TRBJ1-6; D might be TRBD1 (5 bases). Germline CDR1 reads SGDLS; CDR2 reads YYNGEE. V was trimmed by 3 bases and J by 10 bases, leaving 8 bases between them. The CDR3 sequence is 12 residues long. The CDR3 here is CASSAGQSPLHF. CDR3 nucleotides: TGTGCCAGCAGCGCAGGGCAATCACCCCTCCACTTT.

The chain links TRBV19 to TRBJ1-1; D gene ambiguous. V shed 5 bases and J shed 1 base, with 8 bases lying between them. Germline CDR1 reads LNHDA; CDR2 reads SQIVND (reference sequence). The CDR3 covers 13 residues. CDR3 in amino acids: CASSPTANTEAFF. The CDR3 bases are TGTGCCAGTAGTCCCACAGCGAACACTGAAGCTTTCTTT.

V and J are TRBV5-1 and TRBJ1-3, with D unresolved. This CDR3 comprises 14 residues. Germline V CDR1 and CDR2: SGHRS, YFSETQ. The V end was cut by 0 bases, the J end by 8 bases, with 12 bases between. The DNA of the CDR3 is TGCGCCAGCAGCTTGGACCGGGGAGAGGACACCATATATTTT. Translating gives CASSLDRGEDTIYF.

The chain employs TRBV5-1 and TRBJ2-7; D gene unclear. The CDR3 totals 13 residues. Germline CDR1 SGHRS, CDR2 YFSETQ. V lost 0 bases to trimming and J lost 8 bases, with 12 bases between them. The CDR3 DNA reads TGCGCCAGCAGCTTGGGAGACGGCAGCAAGCAGTACTTC. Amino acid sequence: CASSLGDGSKQYF. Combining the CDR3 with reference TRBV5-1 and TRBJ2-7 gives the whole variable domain KAGVTQTPRYLIKTRGQQVTLSCSPISGHRSVSWYQQTPGQGLQFLFEYFSETQRNKGNFPGRFSGRQFSNSRSEMNVSTLELGDSALYLCASSLGDGSKQYFGPGTRLTVT.

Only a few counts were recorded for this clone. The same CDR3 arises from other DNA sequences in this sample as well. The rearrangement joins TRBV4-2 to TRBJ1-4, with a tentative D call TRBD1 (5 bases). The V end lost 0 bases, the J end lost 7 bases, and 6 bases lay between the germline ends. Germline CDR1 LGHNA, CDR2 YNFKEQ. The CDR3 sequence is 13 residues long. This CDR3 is CASSQDQGEKLFF. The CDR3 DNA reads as TGTGCCAGCAGCCAAGACCAGGGTGAAAAACTGTTTTTT.

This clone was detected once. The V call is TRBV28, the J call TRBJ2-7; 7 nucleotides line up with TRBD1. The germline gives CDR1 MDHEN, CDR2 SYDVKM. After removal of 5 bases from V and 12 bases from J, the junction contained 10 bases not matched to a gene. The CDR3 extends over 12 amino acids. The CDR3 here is CASSPVWDRAYF. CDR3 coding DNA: TGTGCCAGCAGTCCCGTGTGGGACAGAGCGTACTTC.

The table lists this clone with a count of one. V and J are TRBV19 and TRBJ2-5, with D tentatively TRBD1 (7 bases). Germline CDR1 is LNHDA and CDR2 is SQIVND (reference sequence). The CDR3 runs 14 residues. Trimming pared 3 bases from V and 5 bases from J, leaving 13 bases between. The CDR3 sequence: CASSMQGGDETQYF. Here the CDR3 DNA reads TGTGCCAGTAGTATGCAGGGGGGTGATGAGACCCAGTACTTC.

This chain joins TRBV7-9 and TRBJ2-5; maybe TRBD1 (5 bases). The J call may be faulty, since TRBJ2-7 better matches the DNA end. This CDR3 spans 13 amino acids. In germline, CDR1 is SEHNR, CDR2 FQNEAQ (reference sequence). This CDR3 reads CASSNAGKSEQYF. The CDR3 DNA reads TGTGCCAGCAGCAATGCAGGGAAATCCGAGCAGTACTTC.

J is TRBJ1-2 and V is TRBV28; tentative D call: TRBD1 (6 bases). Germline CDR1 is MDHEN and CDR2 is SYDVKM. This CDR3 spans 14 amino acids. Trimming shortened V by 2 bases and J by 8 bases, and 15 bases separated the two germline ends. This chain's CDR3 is CASSLNQGRSGYTF. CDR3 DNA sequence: TGTGCCAGCAGTTTAAATCAGGGGCGGTCAGGCTACACCTTC.

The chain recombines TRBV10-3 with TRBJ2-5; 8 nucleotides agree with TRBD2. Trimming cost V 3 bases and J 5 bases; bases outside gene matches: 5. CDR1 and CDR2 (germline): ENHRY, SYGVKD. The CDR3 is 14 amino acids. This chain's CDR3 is CAISESGSGETQYF. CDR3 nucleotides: TGTGCCATCAGTGAAAGCGGGAGCGGGGAGACCCAGTACTTC.

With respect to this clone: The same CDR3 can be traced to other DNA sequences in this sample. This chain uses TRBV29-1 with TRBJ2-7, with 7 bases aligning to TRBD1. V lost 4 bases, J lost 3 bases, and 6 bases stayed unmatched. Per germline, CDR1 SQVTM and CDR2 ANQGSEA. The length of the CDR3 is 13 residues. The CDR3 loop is CSVAHRGGYEQYF. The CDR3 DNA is TGCAGCGTTGCCCACAGGGGCGGCTACGAGCAGTACTTC.

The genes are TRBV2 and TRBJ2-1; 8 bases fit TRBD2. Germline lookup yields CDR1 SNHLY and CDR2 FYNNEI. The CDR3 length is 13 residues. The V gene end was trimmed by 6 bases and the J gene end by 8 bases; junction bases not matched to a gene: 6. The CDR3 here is CASSDGLAYEQFF. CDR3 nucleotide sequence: TGTGCCAGCAGCGACGGACTAGCCTATGAGCAGTTCTTC.

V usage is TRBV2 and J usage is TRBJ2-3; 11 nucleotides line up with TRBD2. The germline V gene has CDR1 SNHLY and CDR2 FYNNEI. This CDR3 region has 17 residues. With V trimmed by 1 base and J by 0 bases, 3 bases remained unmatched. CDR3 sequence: CASSEGSSGRSTDTQYF. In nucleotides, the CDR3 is TGTGCCAGCAGTGAAGGTTCTAGCGGGAGGAGCACAGATACGCAGTATTTT.